The sequence of this T cell receptor beta chain was determined in a study of blood T cells in healthy people across ages. Findings of the study overall: A strong correlation was found between TCR beta diversity and the percentage of naive T cells.

Primed by a sample-barcoded 5' primer and a J-beta primer mix, a second PCR proceeded for 7 to 11 cycles. TCRdb itself ran the 5' RACE reads through MiXCR, one entry per CDR3 protein. This table has about 1.8 million distinct CDR3 sequences, around 50% appearing once. Comment on this clonotype: Its cognate antigen is unknown.

The sequenced sample consisted of blood. The source of this sequence is a woman in her 40s in good health.

The CDR3 DNA reads as TGTGCCAGCAGCTTAGCCCCAGGGATTACCTACGAGCAGTACTTC. Translated, it gives CASSLAPGITYEQYF. This rearrangement joins TRBV7-2 to TRBJ2-7; weak D call: TRBD1 (5 bases). CDR1 and CDR2 (germline): SGHTA, FQGNSA. There are 15 residues in the CDR3. The V end was cut by 0 bases, the J end by 2 bases, with 11 bases between.